This note documents a single T cell receptor beta chain sequence. Its specificity is unknown. Terminally differentiated effector memory CD45RA+ cells were excluded by CCR7 positive selection of CD45RO-negative cells. This record comes from a study of shared clonotypes between healthy human individuals. Findings and limits, study-wide: The generation probabilities recorded for non-shared clonotypes fell below those of clonotypes shared by all four donors. The rarefaction results pointed to incomplete sorted-subset sequencing despite large depth. For naive CD4 cells, roughly 5.5% of clonotypes were shared across a handful of donors.

Clones were sequenced by immunoSEQ multiplex PCR, and TCRdb holds only the in-frame ones, with some missing. The sample lists approximately 740,000 clones, almost 95% occurring once. The receptor was derived from a man aged 30 to 45 in good health. Material for sequencing was naive CD8+ T cells sorted from blood.

CDR3 DNA: TGTGCCAGCAGCTCGGAAGCCTACGAGCAGTACTTC. Its translation: CASSSEAYEQYF. The chain uses TRBV7-6 and TRBJ2-7, with D unclear. V shed 4 bases and J shed 2 bases, with 6 bases lying between them. The CDR3 sequence is 12 residues long. The V gene's germline CDR1 is SGHVS and CDR2 FNYEAQ.